Listed below are T cell receptor beta chains from one sample, sequenced in a study of shared clonotypes between healthy human individuals. Here immunoSEQ multiplex PCR was the method, and the copy in TCRdb shows in-frame clones only, minus some. The table has around 700,000 clones, approximately 74% seen once. Source material: memory CD4+ T cells sorted from blood. These receptors were obtained from a woman aged 25 to 39 in good health. Both conserved end residues are part of each CDR3. Each record gives: D gene, V gene, clone size, J gene, CDR3 DNA, CDR3 protein. The D gene is left open where the match is weak. For some rows the clone size is stated as once, few or many, or as a class when expanded; others skip it.

D: .; V: TRBV11-2; size: .; J: TRBJ1-2; DNA: TGTGCCAGCAGCTTAGATGACAGCTATGGCTACACCTTC; CDR3: CASSLDDSYGYTF
D: TRBD2; V: TRBV7-7; size: once; J: TRBJ2-1; DNA: TGTGCCAGCAGCTTAGGGACTAGCGGCCGCGGAGAGCAGTTCTTC; CDR3: CASSLGTSGRGEQFF
D: TRBD1; V: TRBV6-6; size: .; J: TRBJ2-1; DNA: TGTGCCAGCAGTAGCACAGGGGGTAGGGGTGAGCAGTTCTTC; CDR3: CASSSTGGRGEQFF
D: TRBD2; V: TRBV13; size: many; J: TRBJ2-5; DNA: TGTGCCAGCAGCTTAGAGGCGGGGGGTGGAGAGACCCAGTACTTC; CDR3: CASSLEAGGGETQYF
D: .; V: TRBV4-1; size: .; J: TRBJ2-2; DNA: TGCGCCAGCAGCCAAGATTCCAGGGAACCCGGGGAGCTGTTTTTT; CDR3: CASSQDSREPGELFF
D: .; V: TRBV27; size: .; J: TRBJ1-2; DNA: TGTGCCAGCAGTTCGTATGGTAACTATGGCTACACCTTC; CDR3: CASSSYGNYGYTF
D: .; V: TRBV28; size: once; J: TRBJ1-5; DNA: TGTGCCAGCAGCCCGCCGGGTCGGTGGCGCAATCAGCCCCAGCATTTT; CDR3: CASSPPGRWRNQPQHF
D: .; V: TRBV30; size: once; J: TRBJ1-5; DNA: TGTGCCTGGAGTACAGGGAATGATCAGCCCCAGCATTTT; CDR3: CAWSTGNDQPQHF
D: .; V: TRBV21-1; size: .; J: TRBJ1-1; DNA: TGTGCCAGCAGGGGGGCCACTGAAGCTTTCTTT; CDR3: CASRGATEAFF
D: .; V: TRBV5-1; size: .; J: TRBJ1-3; DNA: TGCGCCAGCAGCTTGACAACGGACGGAAACACCATATATTTT; CDR3: CASSLTTDGNTIYF
D: .; V: TRBV6-1; size: medium-sized; J: TRBJ1-3; DNA: TGTGCCAGCAGTGCCGATGCTGGAAACACCATATATTTT; CDR3: CASSADAGNTIYF
D: .; V: TRBV5-4; size: .; J: TRBJ1-3; DNA: TGTGCCAGCAGCTTGGCGGGGAACTCTGGAAACACCATATATTTT; CDR3: CASSLAGNSGNTIYF
D: .; V: TRBV5-1; size: .; J: TRBJ1-6; DNA: TGCGCCAGCAGCTTGGATAATAATTCACCCCTCCACTTT; CDR3: CASSLDNNSPLHF
D: .; V: TRBV5-4; size: .; J: TRBJ2-3; DNA: TGTGCCAGCAGCCCGGTTGCGGTTCGGACTACCACAGATACGCAGTATTTT; CDR3: CASSPVAVRTTTDTQYF
D: .; V: TRBV21-1; size: .; J: TRBJ2-2; DNA: TGTGCCAGCAGTAAATTATCGGGCTCCCATACCCTTTTCACCGGGGAGCTGTTTTTT; CDR3: CASSKLSGSHTLFTGELFF
D: .; V: TRBV10-2; size: few; J: TRBJ1-2; DNA: TGCGCCAGCACTGCGACAGAATTCTCGGTGAGCTACACCTTC; CDR3: CASTATEFSVSYTF
D: TRBD1; V: TRBV4-1; size: .; J: TRBJ1-3; DNA: TGCGCCAGCAGCGAAGGACAGGGAAAGTCCTCTGGAAACACCATATATTTT; CDR3: CASSEGQGKSSGNTIYF